The T cell receptor beta chain described here comes from a study of blood T cells in healthy people across ages. Study findings and constraints: Possibly confounding the expanded clonotype changes was the fact that donor CMV status was unknown.

Germline lookup yields CDR1 DFQATT and CDR2 SNEGSKA (reference sequence). The CDR3 has 13 residues. As for this clonotype: Antigen unknown.

PCR was performed a second time for about 7 to 12 cycles using a sample-barcoded 5' primer and a J-beta primer mix. The yield of each sample was at least 2.5 million CDR3-containing paired-end reads. TCRdb processed the 5' RACE reads anew with MiXCR; each CDR3 protein has one entry. In the table there are around 800,000 distinct CDR3 sequences, more than 40% of which are singletons. Material: blood. This receptor was identified in a man aged 55 to 70 in good health. The chain uses TRBV20-1 and TRBJ2-7; TRBD2 matches at 7 bases. The CDR3 bases are TGCAGCTCCAGCGGGGTGAGTGCCTACGAGCAGTACTTC. Protein: CSSSGVSAYEQYF.